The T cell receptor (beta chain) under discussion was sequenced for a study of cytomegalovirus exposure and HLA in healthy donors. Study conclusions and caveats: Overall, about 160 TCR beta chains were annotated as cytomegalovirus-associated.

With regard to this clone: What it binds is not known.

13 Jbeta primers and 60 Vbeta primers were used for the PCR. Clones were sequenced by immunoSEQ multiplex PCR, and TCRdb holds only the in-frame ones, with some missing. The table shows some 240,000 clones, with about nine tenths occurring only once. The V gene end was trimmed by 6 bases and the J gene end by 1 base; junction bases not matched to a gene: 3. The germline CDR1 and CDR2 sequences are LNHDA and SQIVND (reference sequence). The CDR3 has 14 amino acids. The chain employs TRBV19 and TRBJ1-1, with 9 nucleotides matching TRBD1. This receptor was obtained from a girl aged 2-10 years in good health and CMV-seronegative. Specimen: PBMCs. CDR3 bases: TGTGCCAGTAGGGGGACAGGGTGGAACACTGAAGCTTTCTTT. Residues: CASRGTGWNTEAFF.